The T cell receptor (beta chain) under discussion was sequenced for a study of PD-L1 blockade in urothelial cancer. Turning to the study itself: Of prior chemotherapy regimens, patients had received between 0 and 3. Blood was analyzed 3 weeks (second dose) and 6 weeks after treatment start.

Findings and limits, study-wide: Stronger expansion of tumor-associated clones in blood at 3 weeks distinguished durable-benefit patients.

Germline V lookup: CDR1 SGHVS, CDR2 FNYEAQ. The length of the CDR3 is 17 residues. V lost 1 base and J lost 0, with 13 bases in between. Sequencing was performed with immunoSEQ multiplex PCR; in TCRdb, only in-frame clones are kept and a portion is missing. The sample records around 100,000 clones, about nine tenths being singletons. As for this clone: Antigen unknown.

The V and J genes are TRBV7-6 and TRBJ1-3; D gene uncertain. The input for sequencing was PBMCs, taken around atezolizumab (anti-PD-L1) treatment. The TCR comes from a woman aged 80 or over with urothelial cancer. The CDR3 region has the DNA TGTGCCAGCAGCTTAGGGGCCAGGCTTACCTCTGGAAACACCATATATTTT. Protein: CASSLGARLTSGNTIYF.